These T cell receptor beta chains were read from a single sample in a study of vaccination effects on CD4 cells after COVID-19. No antigen is known for these receptors. Libraries were prepared by immunoSEQ multiplex PCR; TCRdb keeps only in-frame clonotypes and omits some of them. Seen here are some 23,000 clones, about 72% observed once, and the top ten hold over 8%. Sequences were derived from CD4+ T cells from PBMCs cultured with HCoV-229E spike peptides, sampled after COVID-19 vaccination. The receptors were gathered from a human donor who received a COVID-19 vaccine. Each CDR3 is given with its conserved first and last residue. The D gene is left open where the match is weak. A row's size may be missing; if present it is once, few, many or a size class.

clone_size,j_call,d_call,v_call,cdr3_aa,cdr3_nt
.,TRBJ2-5,TRBD1,TRBV24-1,CATSGGQGQGALKTQYF,TGTGCCACCAGTGGGGGCCAAGGACAGGGGGCTTTGAAGACCCAGTACTTC
.,TRBJ1-2,.,TRBV6-5,CASSYSTSGGYGYTF,TGTGCCAGCAGTTACTCGACCTCCGGGGGCTATGGCTACACCTTC
.,TRBJ1-4,.,TRBV3-1/TRBV3-2,CASSQDRRPRVATNEKLFF,TGTGCCAGCAGCCAAGATAGGAGACCAAGGGTCGCAACTAATGAAAAACTGTTTTTT
.,TRBJ2-3,.,TRBV18,CASSPAGTASTDTQYF,TGTGCCAGCTCACCTGCCGGGACTGCAAGCACAGATACGCAGTATTTT
.,TRBJ1-5,TRBD1,TRBV15,CATSRDRGSNQPQHF,TGTGCCACCAGCAGAGACAGGGGGAGCAATCAGCCCCAGCATTTT
few,TRBJ2-7,.,TRBV10-1,CASSERGYEQYF,TGCGCCAGCAGTGAAAGGGGCTACGAGCAGTACTTC
.,TRBJ1-6,TRBD1,TRBV7-6,CASGLGGQGNSPLHF,TGTGCCAGCGGGCTGGGTGGACAGGGTAATTCACCCCTCCACTTT
.,TRBJ1-4,.,TRBV5-5,CASSWGAGSATNEKLFF,TGTGCCAGCAGCTGGGGGGCCGGTTCTGCAACTAATGAAAAACTGTTTTTT
.,TRBJ1-5,TRBD1,TRBV6-6,CASRNVQGRSNQPQHF,TGTGCCAGCAGGAACGTACAGGGGAGGAGCAATCAGCCCCAGCATTTT
.,TRBJ1-1,.,TRBV5-8,CASSLVGTWTEAFF,TGTGCCAGCAGCTTGGTTGGGACGTGGACTGAAGCTTTCTTT
.,TRBJ1-1,.,TRBV6-4,CASSYRASTEAFF,TGTGCCAGCAGTTACAGGGCCTCTACTGAAGCTTTCTTT
.,TRBJ1-3,.,TRBV3-1/TRBV3-2,CASSLGPGNTIYF,TGTGCCAGCAGCCTTGGACCTGGAAACACCATATATTTT
.,TRBJ2-2,.,TRBV6-5,CASSYGGKNTGELFF,TGTGCCAGCAGTTACGGCGGGAAGAACACCGGGGAGCTGTTTTTT
once,TRBJ1-2,.,TRBV19,CASSRASPVLNYGYTF,TGTGCCAGTAGTAGAGCATCCCCGGTTTTGAACTATGGCTACACCTTC
.,TRBJ1-2,TRBD1,TRBV9,CASSVDLRQGVGGYTF,TGTGCCAGCAGCGTAGATCTCCGACAGGGGGTAGGTGGCTACACCTTC
few,TRBJ1-2,TRBD1,TRBV6-6,CATGQGDYGYTF,TGTGCCACCGGACAGGGCGACTATGGCTACACCTTC
once,TRBJ2-3,TRBD2,TRBV19,CASSIRLAGRHPTDTQYF,TGTGCCAGTAGTATAAGGTTAGCGGGACGCCATCCCACAGATACGCAGTATTTT
.,TRBJ1-3,TRBD1,TRBV7-6,CASSAQSGTGNTIYF,TGTGCCAGCAGCGCACAATCCGGGACAGGGAACACCATATATTTT
.,TRBJ2-7,.,TRBV13,CASSLEGEQYF,TGTGCCAGCAGCTTAGAGGGCGAGCAGTACTTC